This T cell receptor beta chain was profiled in a study of T cell responses to AZD1222 COVID-19 vaccine. Here immunoSEQ multiplex PCR was the method, and the copy in TCRdb shows in-frame clones only, minus some. The sample yields over 110,000 clones, 85% to 90% seen once. On this clone: Its antigen is not identified.

The study's findings and limits: Females outnumbered males among donors, who were mostly white British; clonal diversity was possibly underestimated. Reportedly, nearly half of unique spike TCRs recognized epitopes outside B.1.351/B.1.1.7 mutations.

The material was peripheral blood, obtained on day 0 of AZD1222 vaccination. This TCR was sampled from an adult in good health.

CDR3 residues: CASSLDPGTKETQYF. As DNA, the CDR3 is TGCGCCAGCAGCTTGGATCCGGGAACTAAAGAGACCCAGTACTTC. The chain combines TRBV5-1 with TRBJ2-5; the D gene is possibly TRBD2 (5 bases). V lost 0 bases and J lost 3, with 12 bases in between. Per germline, CDR1 SGHRS and CDR2 YFSETQ. This CDR3 is built from 15 residues. The whole variable domain, filled in from reference TRBV5-1 and TRBJ2-5, reads KAGVTQTPRYLIKTRGQQVTLSCSPISGHRSVSWYQQTPGQGLQFLFEYFSETQRNKGNFPGRFSGRQFSNSRSEMNVSTLELGDSALYLCASSLDPGTKETQYFGPGTRLLVL.